The 32 T cell receptor beta chains below come from one sample, sequenced in a study of T cell repertoires in cytomegalovirus infection (dated by TCRdb to about 2019). The sequencing machine was an Illumina HiSeq 1500. The raw public reads went through TCRdb reprocessing: fastp at Q25, MiXCR clone calling, in-frame beta chains kept. Every entry covers one CDR3 protein and lists the most common genes and DNA from its rows. The table for this sample lists about 530,000 distinct CDR3 sequences; 26% of them were counted only once. Of the sample, around 14% is held by the ten largest clones. Sequencing used PBMCs. These receptors all come from a human donor in good health (CMV status not recorded). Some clones in this sample may be carry-over from other donors' samples.

This sequence joins TRBV9 and TRBJ1-5, with D hard to call. The CDR3 length is 14 residues. The germline V gene has CDR1 SGDLS and CDR2 YYNGEE. Between the trimmed V and J ends, which lost 5 bases and 2 bases, there was a span of 11 bases. In nucleotides, the CDR3 is TGTGCCAGCAGGACACCCGGCGGCAATCAGCCCCAGCATTTT. The encoded protein is CASRTPGGNQPQHF.

The chain carries TRBV29-1 and TRBJ2-1, with 10 nucleotides matching TRBD2. There are 14 residues in the CDR3. V shed 7 bases, J shed 7 bases, and the junction held 10 bases outside the gene matches. Looked up from germline, CDR1 is SQVTM and CDR2 is ANQGSEA. CDR3 sequence reads: CSAILAGVGNEQFF. CDR3 coding DNA: TGCAGCGCCATTCTAGCGGGAGTAGGGAATGAGCAGTTCTTC.

This clonotype has only a few counts. The gene calls are TRBV7-9 and TRBJ2-7; 7 nucleotides align to TRBD1. The CDR3 length is 16 residues. The J segment lost 0 bases and the V segment lost 5 bases, leaving 10 bases of the junction unmatched. Germline CDR1 is SEHNR and CDR2 is FQNEAQ (reference sequence). The CDR3 loop is CASSAPGQIHSYEQYV. The CDR3 DNA reads TGTGCCAGCAGCGCGCCGGGACAGATCCACTCCTACGAGCAGTACGTC.

This clonotype was detected only a few times. This chain links TRBV6-2 or TRBV6-3 with TRBJ1-1; D may be TRBD1 (5 bases). Germline loops: CDR1 MNHEY, CDR2 SVGEGT. V was shortened by 3 bases and J by 2 bases, with 7 bases between the two germline ends. The CDR3 is made up of 13 amino acids. The CDR3 DNA is TGTGCCAGCAGTTATGGGGACAACACTGAAGCTTTCTTT. Translated: CASSYGDNTEAFF.

In the case of this clonotype: A read error is possible here, since a much larger clone lies one base away. This chain joins TRBV7-2 and TRBJ2-1; D is perhaps TRBD2 (5 bases). CDR3 length: 15 amino acids. The germline V gene has CDR1 SGHTA and CDR2 FQGNSA. This chain's CDR3 is CASRPGYEGYNEQLF. The CDR3 DNA reads as TGTGCCAGCAGACCCGGTTATGAGGGTTACAATGAGCAGTTATTC.

This chain joins TRBV6-1 and TRBJ2-3; D may be TRBD2 (5 bases). V lost 2 bases and J lost 3, with 12 bases in between. The germline CDR1 and CDR2 sequences are MNHNS and SASEGT. There are 15 residues in the CDR3. This chain's CDR3 is CASSELATGTDTQYF. In nucleotides, the CDR3 is TGTGCCAGCAGTGAACTGGCGACGGGAACAGATACGCAGTATTTT.

This clonotype showed up many times. The CDR3 loop is CASRPGQGGYGYTF. The CDR3 coding sequence is TGTGCCAGCAGACCGGGACAGGGAGGCTATGGCTACACCTTC. The chain uses TRBV7-8 and TRBJ1-2; 9 bases match TRBD1. The ends lost 6 bases at V and 4 bases at J; junction bases unmatched: 6. The CDR3 has 14 residues. Per the germline V gene, CDR1 is SGHVS and CDR2 is FQNEAQ.

The sample holds many counts of this clonotype. This chain uses TRBV7-2 with TRBJ2-1, with D unresolved. CDR1 and CDR2 (germline): SGHTA, FQGNSA. This CDR3 spans 16 amino acids. The V gene lost 2 bases and the J gene lost 2 bases, with 13 bases spanning the gap. This CDR3 is CASSLFHSMTYNEQFF. The CDR3 DNA reads as TGTGCCAGCAGCTTATTCCACTCCATGACCTACAATGAGCAGTTCTTC.

This clonotype was counted only a few times. The genes are TRBV5-4 and TRBJ1-2, with unresolved D. There are 15 residues in the CDR3. Germline CDR1 reads SGHNT; CDR2 reads YYREEE (reference sequence). Trimming took 1 base from V and 5 from J, leaving 15 bases between them. CDR3 sequence reads: CASSLPGQNKYGYTF. Here the CDR3 DNA reads TGTGCCAGCAGCTTGCCTGGCCAAAACAAGTATGGCTACACCTTC.

The chain combines TRBV20-1 with TRBJ2-1; D gene uncertain. Trimming cost V 6 bases and J 1 base, with 10 bases left between them. The CDR3 covers 13 residues. Germline values: CDR1 DFQATT, CDR2 SNEGSKA (reference sequence). CDR3 coding DNA: TGCAGTGCAGGTCGGGCATCCTACAATGAGCAGTTCTTC. It codes for CSAGRASYNEQFF.

This clonotype was seen ten or more times. The chain joins TRBV7-3 to TRBJ2-7; 7 bases fit TRBD1. CDR3 size: 16 residues. V was clipped by 2 bases and J by 3 bases; unmatched bases: 10. CDR1 and CDR2 from the germline V gene are SGHTA and FQGTGA. CDR3 DNA sequence: TGTGCCAGCAGCTTAGTCTCGGGACAGCCATTCTACGAGCAGTACTTC. Amino acid sequence: CASSLVSGQPFYEQYF.

The chain employs TRBV4-3 and TRBJ2-5; D is perhaps TRBD1 (5 bases). Looked up from germline, CDR1 is LGHNA and CDR2 is YSLEER. The CDR3 extends over 13 amino acids. The DNA of the CDR3 is TGCGCAAGGAAGTGGGGCCCTCAAGAGACCCAGTACTTC. This encodes CARKWGPQETQYF.

This clonotype was observed many times. This sequence joins TRBV5-6 and TRBJ2-7, with D possibly being TRBD1 (7 bases). Trimming cost V 4 bases and J 3 bases, with 14 bases left between them. Germline CDR1 is SGHDT and CDR2 is YYEEEE. This CDR3 has 14 residues. The CDR3 region has the DNA TGTGCCAGCAGCGCGGGACAGACTATCTACGAGCAGTACTTC. Amino acid sequence: CASSAGQTIYEQYF.

This clonotype has only a few counts. DNA of the CDR3: TGTGCCATCAGTGATTCGGCCGAATATTACCACTTT. This sequence encodes CAISDSAEYYHF. The chain carries TRBV10-3 and TRBJ1-6; D gene unclear. V was pared by 3 bases and J by 18 bases, with 15 bases between. Germline CDR1 is ENHRY and CDR2 is SYGVKD. The CDR3 sequence is 12 residues long.

This clonotype was recorded only once. The V gene is TRBV20-1, the J gene TRBJ2-2, with D hard to call. The germline CDR1 and CDR2 sequences are DFQATT and SNEGSKA (reference sequence). There are 15 residues in the CDR3. V was trimmed by 0 bases and J by 1 base, leaving 9 bases between them. The chain's CDR3 is CSARDRIMNTGELFF. In nucleotides, the CDR3 is TGCAGTGCTAGAGATCGGATAATGAACACCGGGGAGCTGTTTTTT.

The chain recombines TRBV10-3 with TRBJ1-2; TRBD1 matches 9 bases. This CDR3 region has 13 residues. J lost 8 bases, V lost 7 bases, and 8 bases had no gene match. Looked up from germline, CDR1 is ENHRY and CDR2 is SYGVKD. The CDR3 sequence is CAINDRGDPGYTF. The CDR3 DNA reads as TGTGCCATCAACGACAGGGGGGACCCGGGCTACACCTTC.

This clonotype showed up just a few times. V and J are TRBV11-1 and TRBJ2-1; TRBD2 might be the D (5 bases). The CDR3 contains 16 residues. V dropped 5 bases and J dropped 0 bases, with 14 bases sitting between them. The germline gives CDR1 SGHAT, CDR2 FQDESV (reference sequence). This CDR3 reads CASSVGAARSYNEQFF. CDR3 in DNA: TGTGCCAGCAGCGTGGGAGCCGCCCGCTCCTACAATGAGCAGTTCTTC.

The chain recombines TRBV6-2 or TRBV6-3 with TRBJ2-7, with 7 bases fitting TRBD1. The junction had 2 bases not matched to a gene; V was cut back by 8 bases and J by 1 base. The CDR3 is 12 residues long. CDR1 and CDR2 from the germline V gene are MNHEY and SVGEGT. The CDR3 sequence: CASEGQSYEQYF. CDR3 nucleotides: TGTGCCAGCGAGGGACAGTCCTACGAGCAGTACTTC.

The DNA of the CDR3 is TGTGCCAGTAGTAGGACCGGGACAGGGCCCTCCTACGAGCAGTACGTC. It codes for CASSRTGTGPSYEQYV. The chain recombines TRBV19 with TRBJ2-7; TRBD1 matches at 9 bases. Germline loops: CDR1 LNHDA, CDR2 SQIVND (reference sequence). V shed 4 bases, J shed 0 bases, and the junction held 7 bases outside the gene matches. The CDR3 has 16 residues.

This clonotype was found many times. The J gene is TRBJ1-2, the V gene TRBV7-2, with D possibly being TRBD1 (6 bases). The CDR3 totals 13 residues. Germline-derived CDR1 and CDR2 are SGHTA and FQGNSA. Trimming shortened V by 1 base and J by 5 bases, and 8 bases separated the two germline ends. CDR3 amino acids: CASSLDRVYGYTF. CDR3 DNA sequence: TGTGCCAGCAGCTTAGACAGGGTGTATGGCTACACCTTC.

This clonotype occurred a few times. V gene TRBV7-9 combines with J gene TRBJ2-3; 12 bases align to TRBD2. V shed 3 bases and J 2 bases; nucleotides not matched to a gene: 3. The CDR3 has 16 residues. CDR1 is SEHNR, CDR2 FQNEAQ, per germline (reference sequence). Written as DNA, the CDR3 is TGTGCCAGCAGCTTGACTAGCGGGGGAACCACAGATACGCAGTATTTT. Its protein product is CASSLTSGGTTDTQYF. The full variable domain, with the rest looked up from reference TRBV7-9 and TRBJ2-3, is DTGVSQNPRHKITKRGQNVTFRCDPISEHNRLYWYRQTLGQGPEFLTYFQNEAQLEKSRLLSDRFSAERPKGSFSTLEIQRTEQGDSAMYLCASSLTSGGTTDTQYFGPGTRLTVL.

The chain recombines TRBV7-9 with TRBJ2-1; 8 bases map to TRBD1. The V gene end was trimmed by 0 bases and the J gene end by 2 bases; junction bases not matched to a gene: 3. Germline V gives CDR1 SEHNR, CDR2 FQNEAQ (reference sequence). The CDR3 length is 16 residues. In DNA form, the CDR3 reads TGTGCCAGCAGCTTAGCCGGGACAGGAACCTACAATGAGCAGTTCTTC. Its protein product is CASSLAGTGTYNEQFF.

This clonotype appeared many times. The gene calls are TRBV7-2 and TRBJ2-6; possibly TRBD1 for D (5 bases). Per the germline V gene, CDR1 is SGHTA and CDR2 is FQGNSA. This CDR3 comprises 17 residues. V was pared by 3 bases and J by 1 base, with 13 bases between. The CDR3 DNA reads TGTGCCAGCAGCTTGGGCAGGGCTCCTTCTGGGGCCAACGTCCTGACTTTC. Translation gives CASSLGRAPSGANVLTF.

The genes are TRBV6-1 and TRBJ2-1, with a tentative D call TRBD1 (6 bases). This CDR3 is built from 18 residues. V lost 2 bases and J 1 base, leaving 18 bases between the germline ends. Germline CDR1 reads MNHNS; CDR2 reads SASEGT. The CDR3 reads CASSERSQGSLSYNEQFF. CDR3 nucleotide sequence: TGTGCCAGCAGTGAAAGGTCACAGGGAAGTTTGTCCTACAATGAGCAGTTCTTC.

This clonotype was picked up a small number of times. The chain couples TRBV28 to TRBJ1-5; D uncertain. The CDR3 contains 14 residues. V was cut by 6 bases and J by 9 bases, with 18 bases left in between. CDR1 MDHEN and CDR2 SYDVKM come from the germline V gene. CDR3 in amino acids: CASRLMGSVRPQHF. The CDR3 bases are TGTGCCAGCAGGCTAATGGGGTCGGTGCGGCCCCAGCATTTT.

At least ten counts were recorded for this clonotype. The V gene is TRBV7-2, the J gene TRBJ2-5, with TRBD2 matching over 7 bases. V lost 4 bases to trimming and J lost 5 bases; unmatched junction nucleotides: 7. Germline V CDR1 and CDR2: SGHTA, FQGNSA. The CDR3 contains 14 residues. The DNA of the CDR3 is TGTGCCAGCAGCTCCCCGGTGCGGGGGGAGACCCAGTACTTC. It yields the protein CASSSPVRGETQYF.

This chain links TRBV11-3 with TRBJ2-1; TRBD2 aligns across 7 bases. J gave up 8 bases and V 5 bases, and 9 bases lay outside the gene matches. This CDR3 is 14 amino acids long. CDR1 is SGHNT, CDR2 YENEEA, per germline. The CDR3 nucleotides read TGTGCCAGCAGCCCGGGGGGAAAGTCCGATGAGCAGTTCTTC. Translated, it gives CASSPGGKSDEQFF.

This clonotype was seen just once. This chain joins TRBV6-1 and TRBJ2-1; D remains unclear. In germline, CDR1 is MNHNS, CDR2 SASEGT. The CDR3 spans 17 residues. Trimming removed 2 bases at V and 0 bases at J, with 14 bases between. The CDR3 coding sequence is TGTGCCAGCAGTGAAAATATTGCGGTGAGCTCCTACAATGAGCAGTTCTTC. Its translation: CASSENIAVSSYNEQFF.

The chain joins TRBV24-1 to TRBJ2-1; 7 nucleotides align to TRBD2. The CDR3 covers 16 residues. The germline V gene encodes CDR1 KGHDR and CDR2 SFDVKD. J was trimmed by 4 bases and V by 3 bases; bases with no gene match: 8. This chain's CDR3 is CATSDPSASGYNEQFF. Written as DNA, the CDR3 is TGTGCCACCAGTGATCCGTCGGCTAGCGGTTACAATGAGCAGTTCTTC.

This clonotype was counted many times. The chain carries TRBV7-9 and TRBJ1-6, with D unclear. CDR3 length: 13 residues. V was cut by 6 bases and J by 7 bases, with 10 bases left in between. The germline V gene encodes CDR1 SEHNR and CDR2 FQNEAQ (reference sequence). The CDR3: CASRGALNSPLHF. CDR3 nucleotides: TGTGCCAGCAGGGGTGCACTGAATTCACCCCTCCACTTT.

This clonotype was counted between two and nine times. The rearrangement joins TRBV19 to TRBJ2-7; 7 bases fit TRBD1. CDR1 and CDR2 (germline): LNHDA, SQIVND (reference sequence). The junction had 7 bases not matched to a gene; V was cut back by 8 bases and J by 3 bases. The CDR3 length is 13 residues. The CDR3 bases are TGTGCCAGTCAATCCCGGGACAGCTACGAGCAGTACTTC. Encoded protein: CASQSRDSYEQYF.

This chain links TRBV2 with TRBJ2-3; D is unclear. There are 14 residues in the CDR3. V was clipped by 9 bases and J by 1 base, with 14 bases between them. The V gene's germline CDR1 is SNHLY and CDR2 FYNNEI. Written as DNA, the CDR3 is TGTGCCAGTCGCTTAGCTTATGGCACAGATACGCAGTATTTT. Translated, it gives CASRLAYGTDTQYF.